A single sample gave rise to the 17 T cell receptor beta chains below, sequenced in a study of cytomegalovirus exposure and HLA in healthy donors. The PCR was carried out with 60 Vbeta primers and 13 Jbeta primers. Profiling relied on immunoSEQ multiplex PCR, and the TCRdb table lists in-frame clones only, not all of them. This sample has 95,000 to 100,000 clones, with 65% to 80% found just once. The source material was PBMCs. The receptor set was obtained from a woman aged 40 to 50 in good health and CMV-seronegative.

A single count supports this clone. The chain carries TRBV28 and TRBJ1-4; D is undetermined. The V gene lost 7 bases and the J gene lost 8 bases, with 11 bases spanning the gap. Germline lookup yields CDR1 MDHEN and CDR2 SYDVKM. The CDR3 is 12 residues long. In DNA form, the CDR3 reads TGTGCCAGCACCGGGGTCGGGGAAAAACTGTTTTTT. As protein: CASTGVGEKLFF.

Concerning this clone: At the DNA level, this CDR3 is encoded by other sequences in the same sample as well. CDR3 sequence (DNA): TGTGCCAGCAGCTTAGAGGGGGCCCTTAATTCACCCCTCCACTTT. Translation gives CASSLEGALNSPLHF. This chain joins TRBV7-9 and TRBJ1-6; 7 nucleotides line up with TRBD1. Germline lookup yields CDR1 SEHNR and CDR2 FQNEAQ (reference sequence). The CDR3 consists of 15 residues. The ends lost 1 base at V and 6 bases at J; junction bases unmatched: 3.

This sequence joins TRBV13 and TRBJ2-7, with 11 bases that match TRBD2. The length of the CDR3 is 16 residues. The V gene's germline CDR1 is PRHDT and CDR2 FYEKMQ (reference sequence). V was clipped by 5 bases and J by 7 bases; unmatched bases: 13. This CDR3 is CASSTDPLAGEGEQYF. The CDR3 DNA reads TGTGCCAGCAGCACAGATCCACTAGCGGGAGAGGGGGAGCAGTACTTC.

This chain connects TRBV5-1 to TRBJ2-1, with D possibly TRBD2 on 6 matching bases. The germline V and J ends were trimmed by 4 bases and 5 bases, with 16 bases remaining between them. Germline V CDR1 and CDR2: SGHRS, YFSETQ. The CDR3 runs 15 residues. The CDR3 is CASSRRERTHNEQFF. DNA of the CDR3: TGCGCCAGCAGCCGCCGGGAGCGGACACACAATGAGCAGTTCTTC.

On this clone: The identical CDR3 is also encoded by other nucleotide sequences in the sample. V usage is TRBV29-1 and J usage is TRBJ1-2; D perhaps matches TRBD1 (6 bases). The ends were cut back, 1 base at V and 3 bases at J, with 6 bases in the middle. Germline V gene sequence: CDR1 SQVTM, CDR2 ANQGSEA. The CDR3 consists of 12 residues. CDR3 DNA: TGCAGCGTTGAAGCAGGGGACTATGGCTACACCTTC. Encoded protein: CSVEAGDYGYTF.

J is TRBJ2-1 and V is TRBV30; D possibly corresponds to TRBD1 (5 bases). Germline values: CDR1 GTSNPN, CDR2 SVGIG (reference sequence). Deletions cut 0 bases from V and 6 bases from J, with 6 bases between. The CDR3 contains 12 residues. The CDR3 protein is CAWSVGVNEQFF. The CDR3 coding sequence is TGTGCCTGGAGTGTAGGGGTCAATGAGCAGTTCTTC.

The V gene is TRBV30, the J gene TRBJ2-7, with 8 nucleotides matching TRBD1. V lost 7 bases, J lost 1 base, and 3 bases stayed unmatched. Per germline, CDR1 GTSNPN and CDR2 SVGIG (reference sequence). This CDR3 is built from 12 residues. CDR3 nucleotides: TGTGCCTCGACAGGGGCGTCCTACGAGCAGTACTTC. Its protein product is CASTGASYEQYF.

V gene TRBV21-1 combines with J gene TRBJ2-7; TRBD1 is the table's D call, not checked against the DNA. TRBV21-1 corresponds to a pseudogene. This CDR3 has 14 amino acids. DNA of the CDR3: TGTGCCAGCAGCAAAGAAACAGGGTGCCACGAGCAGTACTTC. Its translation is CASSKETGCHEQYF.

This rearrangement joins TRBV28 to TRBJ1-2; TRBD1 matches at 7 bases. V was pared by 7 bases and J by 4 bases, with 9 bases of the junction left unmatched. Germline CDR1 MDHEN, CDR2 SYDVKM. CDR3 size: 14 residues. The CDR3 here is CASIGGGRGYGYTF. In DNA form, the CDR3 reads TGTGCCAGCATAGGAGGGGGCCGTGGCTATGGCTACACCTTC.

This clone turned up a few times. The chain uses TRBV6-5 and TRBJ1-1; TRBD1 is a possible D gene (5 bases). V dropped 7 bases and J dropped 6 bases, with 18 bases sitting between them. Germline values: CDR1 MNHEY, CDR2 SVGAGI. This CDR3 has 14 amino acids. The CDR3 coding sequence is TGTGCCAGCACCGGACATGGATTGAGCTCTGAAGCTTTCTTT. The encoded protein is CASTGHGLSSEAFF.

This sequence joins TRBV7-9 and TRBJ1-1, with TRBD1 identical over 8 bases. Germline V gene sequence: CDR1 SEHNR, CDR2 FQNEAQ (reference sequence). V dropped 6 bases and J dropped 4; count of bases not matched to a gene: 4. This CDR3 comprises 13 residues. The CDR3 DNA is TGTGCCAGCAGTCCGCAGGGGGCCACTGAAGCTTTCTTT. Residues: CASSPQGATEAFF.

V usage is TRBV5-4 and J usage is TRBJ1-1; D is possibly TRBD1 (5 bases). Germline values: CDR1 SGHNT, CDR2 YYREEE (reference sequence). The V end lost 4 bases, the J end lost 1 base, and 20 bases lay between the germline ends. The CDR3 loop spans 17 amino acids. The CDR3 coding sequence is TGTGCCAGCAGCGAGGGAGGGACTCCACCAGGGAACACTGAAGCTTTCTTT. Protein product: CASSEGGTPPGNTEAFF.

The rearrangement links TRBV29-1 to TRBJ1-2; possible D gene TRBD1, 5 bases. V was pared by 4 bases and J by 4 bases, with 16 bases between. Germline lookup yields CDR1 SQVTM and CDR2 ANQGSEA. This CDR3 contains 14 residues. The CDR3 loop is CSVGEGSLGYGYTF. The CDR3 nucleotides read TGCAGCGTTGGGGAGGGGTCCCTGGGCTATGGCTACACCTTC.

The chain links TRBV5-6 to TRBJ1-1, with D hard to call. V lost 1 base to trimming and J lost 0 bases, with 4 bases between them. In germline, CDR1 is SGHDT, CDR2 YYEEEE. The CDR3 spans 13 residues. CDR3 amino acids: CASSLSMNTEAFF. In DNA, the CDR3 is TGTGCCAGCAGCTTGAGCATGAACACTGAAGCTTTCTTT.

This clone was counted a few times. V and J are TRBV4-2 and TRBJ2-7, with 10 nucleotides matching TRBD1. The V gene end was trimmed by 1 base and the J gene end by 4 bases; junction bases not matched to a gene: 4. The CDR3 consists of 15 residues. Per the germline V gene, CDR1 is LGHNA and CDR2 is YNFKEQ. The CDR3 spells CASSQAGTGEYEQYF. As DNA, the CDR3 is TGTGCCAGCAGCCAAGCCGGGACAGGGGAATACGAGCAGTACTTC.

The chain is built from TRBV27 and TRBJ1-5; TRBD1 aligns across 7 bases. CDR3 length: 16 residues. In germline, CDR1 is MNHEY, CDR2 SMNVEV (reference sequence). Germline trimming cut 6 bases from V and 5 bases from J; bases unmatched to any gene: 13. In DNA, the CDR3 is TGTGCCAGCAGATCATCCTCGGGGACAGTATATCAGCCCCAGCATTTT. Translating gives CASRSSSGTVYQPQHF.

This sequence joins TRBV7-9 and TRBJ2-7; 8 bases agree with TRBD1. CDR1 is SEHNR and CDR2 is FQNEAQ in the germline V gene (reference sequence). The CDR3 length is 16 residues. J was trimmed by 1 base and V by 5 bases; bases with no gene match: 10. CDR3 sequence (DNA): TGTGCCAGCAGCCACCGGACAGGGCGCCCTTCCTACGAGCAGTACTTC. Translation: CASSHRTGRPSYEQYF.